The 15 T cell receptor beta chains in this list originate from one sample, sequenced in a study of breast tumors, draining lymph nodes, adjacent tissues. In TCRdb, the multiplex PCR reads were re-called with MiXCR into one record per CDR3 protein. The top ten hold approximately 4.3% of the sample, which has nearly 200,000 distinct CDR3 sequences, about 32% seen once. The lymph nodes were axillary draining lymph nodes from breast cancer patients. Specimen: axillary lymph node tissue. The source is a female donor with breast cancer. Some clones in this sample may be carry-over from other donors' samples.

The chain uses TRBV6-4 and TRBJ2-2; D not resolved. V shed 5 bases and J shed 4 bases, with 8 bases lying between them. CDR3 size: 13 residues. Looked up from germline, CDR1 is MRHNA and CDR2 is SNTAGT. CDR3 DNA sequence: TGTGCCAGCAGTCAATCGGGCACCGGGGAGCTGTTTTTT. Translation gives CASSQSGTGELFF.

This clonotype was seen ten or more times. The chain carries TRBV6-5 and TRBJ2-7, with 8 bases matching TRBD2. CDR1 and CDR2 (germline): MNHEY, SVGAGI. The CDR3 contains 11 residues. The trim removed 4 bases at V and 7 bases at J, leaving 0 bases unmatched. CDR3 in DNA: TGTGCCAGCAGTTCGGGGGGGGAGCAGTACTTC. Translation gives CASSSGGEQYF.

This clonotype was seen ten or more times. The chain joins TRBV6-6 to TRBJ2-7; perhaps TRBD1 as D (8 bases). CDR1 and CDR2 (germline): MNHNY, SVGAGI (reference sequence). Between the trimmed V and J ends, which lost 5 bases and 6 bases, there was a span of 20 bases. The CDR3 is 15 amino acids. CDR3 DNA sequence: TGTGCCAGCAGTACTAGGACAGGGAGGGTCGGCGAGCAGTACTTC. This codes for CASSTRTGRVGEQYF.

This clonotype was recorded many times. The DNA of the CDR3 is TGTGCCAGCAGCCCCGGCCCAGGGCGGGACACAGATACGCAGTATTTT. Translated, it gives CASSPGPGRDTDTQYF. This chain uses TRBV7-6 with TRBJ2-3; the D gene is possibly TRBD2 (6 bases). In germline, CDR1 is SGHVS, CDR2 FNYEAQ. The CDR3 consists of 16 residues. Trimming shortened V by 5 bases and J by 2 bases, and 17 bases separated the two germline ends.

This clonotype was counted at least ten times. This rearrangement joins TRBV24-1 to TRBJ2-2; no clear D. CDR1 and CDR2 (germline): KGHDR, SFDVKD. The CDR3 is made up of 16 amino acids. Trimming cost V 1 base and J 0 bases, with 8 bases left between them. The CDR3 nucleotides are TGTGCCACCAGTGATTTAAGCCCCACGAACACCGGGGAGCTGTTTTTT. Protein: CATSDLSPTNTGELFF.

This clonotype was counted only a few times. This sequence may be a read error, since a much larger clone differs from it by one base. V and J are TRBV7-8 and TRBJ2-5; TRBD2 matches 10 bases. Germline V gene sequence: CDR1 SGHVS, CDR2 FQNEAQ. This CDR3 has 15 amino acids. This CDR3 is CASSLGLADQETQHF. The CDR3 DNA sequence: TGTGCCAGCAGCCTCGGACTAGCGGACCAAGAGACCCAGCACTTC.

V is TRBV11-2 and J is TRBJ2-1; D not resolved. The CDR3 sequence is 17 residues long. V was pared by 1 base and J by 0 bases, with 13 bases between. The germline V gene has CDR1 SGHAT and CDR2 FQNNGV. CDR3 nucleotide sequence: TGTGCCAGCAGCTTAGGTCCAGTCTCAGGCTCCTACAATGAGCAGTTCTTC. This sequence encodes CASSLGPVSGSYNEQFF.

This clonotype was picked up many times. The chain employs TRBV7-3 and TRBJ2-1, with 14 bases lining up with TRBD2. The J segment lost 5 bases and the V segment lost 5 bases, leaving 5 bases of the junction unmatched. This CDR3 is 16 amino acids long. From germline, CDR1 is SGHTA and CDR2 FQGTGA. For the CDR3, the DNA is TGTGCCAGCAGCGCCACGGGACTAGCGGGGGACAATGAGCAGTTCTTC. Translated, it gives CASSATGLAGDNEQFF.

On this clonotype: At one end, the junction sequence differs from germline, possibly due to a read error. CDR3 DNA: TGTGCCAGCAGCCTTGGGGGACAGGTTGGATCACCCCCCCACTTT. Protein sequence: CASSLGGQVGSPPHF. V usage is TRBV7-3 and J usage is TRBJ1-6; 8 bases match TRBD1. The CDR3 covers 15 residues. Germline CDR1 is SGHTA and CDR2 is FQGTGA.

This clonotype appeared a few times. A read error may be the cause here, since a much bigger clone is one base away. The V call is TRBV5-5, the J call TRBJ2-1, with 8 bases that match TRBD1. V lost 1 base and J lost 2; bases outside the gene matches: 8. CDR1 is SGHKS, CDR2 YYEKEE, per germline (reference sequence). CDR3 length: 17 amino acids. CDR3 residues: CASSLNLAGGAYNEQFF. The CDR3 bases are TGTGCCAGCAGCTTGAATCTAGCAGGGGGCGCCTACAATGAGCAGTTCTTC. The entire variable domain, with the rest obtained from reference TRBV5-5 and TRBJ2-1, is as follows: DAGVTQSPTHLIKTRGQQVTLRCSPISGHKSVSWYQQVLGQGPQFIFQYYEKEERGRGNFPDRFSARQFPNYSSELNVNALLLGDSALYLCASSLNLAGGAYNEQFFGPGTRLTVL.

A few counts support this clonotype. The chain links TRBV20-1 to TRBJ1-5; TRBD1 matches at 8 bases. The CDR3 spans 15 residues. The germline V gene has CDR1 DFQATT and CDR2 SNEGSKA (reference sequence). After removal of 3 bases from V and 11 bases from J, the junction contained 15 bases not matched to a gene. CDR3 region: CSARVLGQAAAAQHF. The CDR3, as DNA: TGCAGTGCTAGGGTCTTGGGACAGGCCGCCGCGGCCCAGCATTTT.

CDR3 DNA sequence: TGTGCCACCAGCAGGGACGTCGACTTCTATGGCTACACCTTC. This gives the protein CATSRDVDFYGYTF. The V and J genes are TRBV15 and TRBJ1-2; D is uncertain. The CDR3 runs 14 residues. V was pared by 3 bases and J by 4 bases, with 12 bases between. The germline V gene encodes CDR1 LNHNV and CDR2 YYDKDF (reference sequence).

This clonotype was detected many times. This CDR3 reads CASSRRGGQGGEQYF. In DNA, the CDR3 is TGTGCCAGCAGCCGTCGCGGGGGACAGGGTGGGGAGCAGTACTTC. This chain joins TRBV11-2 and TRBJ2-7; TRBD1 aligns across 9 bases. Germline V CDR1 and CDR2: SGHAT, FQNNGV. The trim removed 5 bases at V and 7 bases at J, leaving 12 bases unmatched. CDR3 length equals 15 residues.

As for this clonotype: The junction departs from the called germline gene at one end, perhaps through a read error. The rearrangement links TRBV7-7 to TRBJ2-1; D perhaps matches TRBD1 (7 bases). The CDR3 spans 18 residues. The V gene's germline CDR1 is SSHAT and CDR2 FNYEAQ (reference sequence). The CDR3, as DNA: TGTGCTAGCACTCCTCCTCGGGACAGCTACTTAGGGGAGGATGAGCAGTTCTTC. As protein: CASTPPRDSYLGEDEQFF.

This clonotype was observed many times. This chain uses TRBV2 with TRBJ2-2; 7 bases match TRBD1. The V gene's germline CDR1 is SNHLY and CDR2 FYNNEI. This CDR3 contains 16 residues. Trimming at V came to 8 bases and at J to 1 base, leaving 10 bases not matched to a gene. The CDR3 nucleotides read TGTGCCAGCTCTTCCAGGGGGTTTAGGAACACCGGGGAGCTGTTTTTT. Encoded protein: CASSSRGFRNTGELFF.